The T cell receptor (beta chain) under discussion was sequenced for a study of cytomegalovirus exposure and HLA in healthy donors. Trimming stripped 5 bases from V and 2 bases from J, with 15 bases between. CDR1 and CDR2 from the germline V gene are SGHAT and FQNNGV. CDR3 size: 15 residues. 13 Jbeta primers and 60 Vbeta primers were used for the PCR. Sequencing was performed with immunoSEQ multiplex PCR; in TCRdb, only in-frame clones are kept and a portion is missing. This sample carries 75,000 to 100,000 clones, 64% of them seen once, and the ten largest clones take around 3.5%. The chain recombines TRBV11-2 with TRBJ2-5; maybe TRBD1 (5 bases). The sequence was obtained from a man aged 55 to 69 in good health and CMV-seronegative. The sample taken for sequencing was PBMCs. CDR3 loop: CASSTGGWTQETQYF. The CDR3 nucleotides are TGTGCCAGCAGCACGGGTGGCTGGACACAAGAGACCCAGTACTTC.